Sequencing of this TCR beta chain was carried out in a study of blood T cells in healthy people across ages (dated by TCRdb to the mid-2010s). In the study overall: In model experiments, roughly one uniquely barcoded TCR beta cDNA molecule per two T cells was captured by template switching. Age-related changes in TCR beta repertoire diversity were measured in the study by deep sequencing normalized with unique cDNA molecular identifiers. Four age groups were formed from the donors: young (average approximately 15 years), middle-aged (approximately 41), aged (roughly 59) and long-lived (approximately 78). Using the same blood draw, the study looked at two additional independent replicas of 1 million unique cDNA reads for two donors, one aged 18 to 30 and the other aged 80 or older. Broader findings and caveats from the paper: Because donor CMV infection status was unknown, age-related changes in expanded clonotypes were potentially confounded. Estimates of total diversity based on one million sequenced T cells were regarded as lower bounds and as underestimates. Bulk unsorted PBMC profiling prevented conclusive comparison of naive and antigen-experienced compartments. The long-lived group showed more naive CD4+ T cells, fewer expanded clones and increased TCR diversity than the aged group, suggesting age selection. Observed TCR beta diversity per million T cells fell roughly linearly with age, and a significant reduction was already apparent by age about 36. There was a strong correlation between observed TCR beta diversity and the percentage of naive T cells measured by flow cytometry.

This clonotype was picked up a small number of times. The target of this receptor is not known. Base-call qualities are not available, and no considerably larger clone is one nucleotide away. The CDR3 numbers 15 residues from cysteine through phenylalanine. The retained sequence is limited to the CDR3, 45 bases, with the frame set at the first base. Per the germline V gene, SGHTA is the CDR1 and FQGNSA is the CDR2. V ends up 5 bases short and J 3 bases short, with an unmatched junction base count of 5. The roughly 39 donors, aged roughly 6 to 100 years, were systemically healthy Caucasian individuals from Russia. Each donor gave around 9.5 milliliters of peripheral blood, collected into EDTA-treated Vacutainer tubes. Ficoll-Paque density-gradient centrifugation was used to isolate PBMCs, with at least 7 million per sample. Total RNA was extracted from PBMCs with Trizol reagent, with at least 6 micrograms obtained per sample. For every donor, an aliquot of PBMCs went through flow cytometry to measure the percentages of naive CD45RAhigh/CD27high T cells.

Libraries were built with 5' RACE. The sequencing machine was an Illumina HiSeq 2500. The second PCR ran for about 6 to 12 cycles and used a J-beta primer mix along with a sample-barcoded 5' primer. A template-switch 5' adaptor carrying 12 random nucleotides introduced a unique molecular identifier onto each TCR beta cDNA molecule. Each sample yielded at least 2.5 million CDR3-containing paired-end reads. First-strand cDNA was synthesized from all RNA with the Mint cDNA synthesis kit, primed by a TRBC-specific oligonucleotide. After uracil-DNA glycosylase treatment, a first 18-cycle PCR used universal primers M1SS and BC2_uni_R on all cDNA. Per the original workflow: For normalization, 1 million high-quality reads were randomly selected from each sample, with every read carrying a distinct molecular identifier. Instead of being binned into consensus sequences, reads that shared molecular identifiers were thrown out. MiTCR, set to a Q25 quality threshold and the strictest error-elimination algorithm, was used for CDR3 identification, clonotype clustering and error correction. A nonparametric unseen species model with Euler transformation was used to estimate lower-bound total TCR beta diversity. TCRdb reprocessing: public reads trimmed at Q25 with fastp, clones called with MiXCR, in-frame beta chains kept. Under each unique CDR3 protein, matching rows form one entry showing the most common genes and DNA. TCRdb, not the original authors, processed these V and J calls. The sample table holds about 930,000 distinct CDR3 sequences, of which under 35% were seen once. The top ten clonotypes cover roughly 10% of the sample.

The same sample was also used in a study of T cells of mothers and their children. The second study reports: Donors were nine systemically healthy Caucasian individuals: three mothers and their six children. cDNA synthesis consumed the entire amount of extracted RNA, loaded at 1.5 ug RNA in each 15 ul reaction. In the second PCR, the M1S primer introduced both the sample barcodes and 2-4 random nucleotides. More than 8.5 million TCR beta CDR3 reads were obtained from each mother, and some 3 million reads were obtained from each child. Thymic selection similarly shapes TCR recombination output in related and unrelated pairs, with minor effect from inherited differences. Related mother-child pairs always showed normalized repertoire overlap that was slightly higher than in unrelated mother-child pairs, though the difference was never significant. Persistent microchimeric T cell clones were not detected, at a sensitivity of roughly 100 clones per million clonotypes. In the study, deep NGS was used to compare the TCR beta repertoires of mothers and children, and features distinguishing related mother-child pairs from unrelated individuals were sought. Mothers averaged roughly 36 +/- 4 years of age and children averaged around 10 +/- 4 years. After adapters were ligated using NEBNext reagents, the libraries underwent 100+100 nt paired-end sequencing on an Illumina HiSeq 2000. Mother and child libraries were prepared a month apart and sequenced in separate runs to prevent cross-contamination. For each donor, somewhere between roughly 450,000 and 2,100,000 distinct TCR beta clonotypes were identified. Naive TCR beta clonotypes were estimated from low-frequency clonotypes matched to each donor's FACS-determined naive share, without sorting.

Sequenced input: blood. The origin of this receptor is a woman between 35 and 50 years old in good health. This chain is built from TRBV7-2 and TRBJ2-1, with TRBD2 identical over 9 junction bases. DNA sequence: TGTGCCAGCAGCCTAAGCGGGGGGCACTACAATGAGCAGTTCTTC. Its protein is CASSLSGGHYNEQFF. Supplemented by the reference TRBV7-2 and TRBJ2-1 proteins around the CDR3, the complete variable domain is GAGVSQSPSNKVTEKGKDVELRCDPISGHTALYWYRQSLGQGLEFLIYFQGNSAPDKSGLPSDRFSAERTGGSVSTLTIQRTQQEDSAVYLCASSLSGGHYNEQFFGPGTRLTVL.